The 8 T cell receptor beta chains below all came from one sample that was sequenced in a study of vaccination and CD4 T cells after COVID-19. Treatment specified: approximately 9-day PBMC culture with coronavirus spike peptide pools or control peptides (ViraFEST assay). The study sequenced cultured CD4+ T cell DNA using the Oncomine TCR Beta short-read assay. TCRdb fed the PCR reads into MiXCR, producing one record per CDR3 protein. This sample carries around 18,000 distinct CDR3 sequences, around 37% of them seen once, and the ten largest clones take 13% to 15%. No antigen has been identified for these receptors. Material: cultured CD4+ T cells from blood. The origin of the receptors is a human donor with COVID-19.

J is TRBJ1-6 and V is TRBV3-1; 7 nucleotides line up with TRBD1. Germline loops: CDR1 LGHDT, CDR2 YNNKEL (reference sequence). Trimming cost V 3 bases and J 6 bases; bases outside gene matches: 5. The CDR3 is 15 residues long. CDR3 region: CASSQPGQINSPLHF. In DNA form, the CDR3 reads TGTGCCAGCAGCCAGCCGGGACAGATTAATTCACCCCTCCACTTT.

This clonotype has a handful of counts. V usage is TRBV6-1 and J usage is TRBJ1-2; weak D call: TRBD1 (5 bases). Looked up from germline, CDR1 is MNHNS and CDR2 is SASEGT. The CDR3 consists of 13 residues. V gave up 6 bases and J gave up 4 bases, with 12 bases separating them. The CDR3 is CASSSTGTYGYTF. The DNA of the CDR3 is TGTGCCAGCAGCAGTACAGGAACCTATGGCTACACCTTC.

The V call is TRBV19, the J call TRBJ2-7; maybe TRBD2 (6 bases). Germline V CDR1 and CDR2: LNHDA, SQIVND (reference sequence). Trimming stripped 3 bases from V and 6 bases from J, with 15 bases between. The CDR3 has 14 residues. The CDR3 region is CASSIGRGFVEQYF. The CDR3 DNA sequence: TGTGCCAGTAGTATCGGTCGGGGGTTTGTCGAGCAGTACTTC.

The chain links TRBV5-1 to TRBJ2-2; a possible D gene is TRBD2 (5 bases). V lost 0 bases, J lost 0 bases, and 9 bases lay in between. The CDR3 totals 16 residues. In germline, CDR1 is SGHRS, CDR2 YFSETQ. The CDR3: CASSLEAAANTGELFF. As DNA, the CDR3 is TGCGCCAGCAGCTTGGAAGCGGCCGCGAACACCGGGGAGCTGTTTTTT.

Here the CDR3 reads CASSLEPQGSISGYTF. DNA of the CDR3: TGTGCCAGCAGCTTAGAGCCACAGGGTTCAATCAGTGGCTACACCTTC. The chain couples TRBV7-2 to TRBJ1-2; maybe TRBD1 (6 bases). The germline gives CDR1 SGHTA, CDR2 FQGNSA. Trimming pared 1 base from V and 7 bases from J, leaving 19 bases between. The CDR3 runs 16 residues.

The genes are TRBV7-9 and TRBJ2-2; 8 nucleotides agree with TRBD1. The CDR3 is made up of 15 amino acids. The V and J ends lost 1 base and 7 bases, in that order; junction bases with no gene match: 5. Germline V gene lookup returns CDR1 SEHNR and CDR2 FQNEAQ (reference sequence). CDR3 sequence (DNA): TGTGCCAGCAGCTTAGAGGGACAGGCGGTCGGGGAGCTGTTTTTT. Encoded protein: CASSLEGQAVGELFF.

The chain couples TRBV7-6 to TRBJ2-2; D call uncertain. This CDR3 has 12 residues. Germline loops: CDR1 SGHVS, CDR2 FNYEAQ. Trimming stripped 6 bases from V and 2 bases from J, with 4 bases between. CDR3 nucleotide sequence: TGTGCCAGCAGTTTTAACACCGGGGAGCTGTTTTTT. Translated, it gives CASSFNTGELFF.

This clonotype was counted between two and nine times. The V and J genes are TRBV11-3 and TRBJ2-1; D unresolved. The CDR3 extends over 12 amino acids. Trimming removed 5 bases at V and 7 bases at J, with 9 bases between. Germline V gene sequence: CDR1 SGHNT, CDR2 YENEEA. CDR3 coding DNA: TGTGCCAGCAGCCGAAATGGTAATGAGCAGTTCTTC. Residues: CASSRNGNEQFF.